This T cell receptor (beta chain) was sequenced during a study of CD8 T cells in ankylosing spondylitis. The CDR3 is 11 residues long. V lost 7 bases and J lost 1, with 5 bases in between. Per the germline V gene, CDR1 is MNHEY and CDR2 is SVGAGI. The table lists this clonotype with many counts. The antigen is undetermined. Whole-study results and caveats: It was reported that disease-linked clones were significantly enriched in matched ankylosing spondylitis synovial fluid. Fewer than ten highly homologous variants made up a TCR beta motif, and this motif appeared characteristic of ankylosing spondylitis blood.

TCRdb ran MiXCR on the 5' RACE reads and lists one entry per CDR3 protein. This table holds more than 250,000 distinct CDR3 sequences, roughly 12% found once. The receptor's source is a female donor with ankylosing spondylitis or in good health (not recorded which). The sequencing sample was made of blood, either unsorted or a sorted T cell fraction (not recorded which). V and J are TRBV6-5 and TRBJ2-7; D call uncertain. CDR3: CASTNSYEQYF. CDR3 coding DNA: TGTGCCAGCACCAATTCCTACGAGCAGTACTTC.